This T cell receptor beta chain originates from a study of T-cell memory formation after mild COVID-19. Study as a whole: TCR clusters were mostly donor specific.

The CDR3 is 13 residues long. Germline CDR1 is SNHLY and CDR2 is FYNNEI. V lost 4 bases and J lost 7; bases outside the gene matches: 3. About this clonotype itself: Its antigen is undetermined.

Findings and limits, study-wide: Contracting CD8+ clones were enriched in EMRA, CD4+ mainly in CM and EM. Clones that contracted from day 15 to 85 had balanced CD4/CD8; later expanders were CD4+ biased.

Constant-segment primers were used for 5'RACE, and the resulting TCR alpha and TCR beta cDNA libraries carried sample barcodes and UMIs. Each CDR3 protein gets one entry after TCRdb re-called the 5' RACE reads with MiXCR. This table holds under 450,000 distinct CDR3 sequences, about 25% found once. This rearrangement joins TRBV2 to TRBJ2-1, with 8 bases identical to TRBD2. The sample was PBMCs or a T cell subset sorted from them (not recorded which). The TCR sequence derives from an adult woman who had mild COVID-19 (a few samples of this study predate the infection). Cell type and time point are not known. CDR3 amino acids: CASSVGGVNEQFF. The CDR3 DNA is TGTGCCAGCAGTGTCGGGGGGGTGAATGAGCAGTTCTTC.